This TCR beta chain was captured by sequencing in a study of cytomegalovirus exposure and HLA in healthy donors. General observations from the study: The authors later found HLA-associated TCR beta chains more clonally expanded than equally common others. Cytomegalovirus status, reportedly, was diagnosed with high specificity and sensitivity by the classifier. One variant, a missense change in DCLRE1C, was linked in a later analysis to TCR beta V- and J-gene trimming.

As concerns this clone: The antigen is unknown.

The PCR used 60 Vbeta and 13 Jbeta primers. Sequenced by immunoSEQ multiplex PCR; TCRdb stores in-frame clones only, minus some. Here the sample table reports about 48,000 clones. This clonotype originated in a middle-aged woman in good health and CMV-seronegative. Sequencing was done on a sample of PBMCs.

CDR3 nucleotide sequence: TGCGCCAGCAGCTTCGGGACAGTGGAAGAGACCCAGTACTTC. Translated, it gives CASSFGTVEETQYF. V usage is TRBV5-1 and J usage is TRBJ2-5; the match to TRBD1 covers 7 bases. After removal of 2 bases from V and 3 bases from J, the junction contained 4 bases not matched to a gene. CDR3 length: 14 residues. Germline CDR1 and CDR2: SGHRS and YFSETQ. The whole variable domain, filled in from reference TRBV5-1 and TRBJ2-5, reads KAGVTQTPRYLIKTRGQQVTLSCSPISGHRSVSWYQQTPGQGLQFLFEYFSETQRNKGNFPGRFSGRQFSNSRSEMNVSTLELGDSALYLCASSFGTVEETQYFGPGTRLLVL.